This T cell receptor beta chain came from a study of cytomegalovirus exposure and HLA in healthy donors. A few counts support this clone. CDR3 length: 15 amino acids. In germline, CDR1 is KGHSH, CDR2 LQKENI. J gave up 3 bases and V 0 bases, and 2 bases lay outside the gene matches. With 60 Vbeta and 13 Jbeta primers, the PCR was carried out. The repertoire was sequenced with immunoSEQ multiplex PCR; TCRdb's copy has only in-frame clones and lacks some. This table has tens of thousands of clones, approximately 81% appearing once. J is TRBJ1-3 and V is TRBV18; TRBD1 matches 7 bases. The sequencing sample was made of PBMCs. The receptor was isolated from a woman aged 45-59 years in good health and CMV-seropositive. CDR3 in DNA: TGTGCCAGCTCACCACCGAACAGGGGTGGAAACACCATATATTTT. Amino acid sequence: CASSPPNRGGNTIYF.